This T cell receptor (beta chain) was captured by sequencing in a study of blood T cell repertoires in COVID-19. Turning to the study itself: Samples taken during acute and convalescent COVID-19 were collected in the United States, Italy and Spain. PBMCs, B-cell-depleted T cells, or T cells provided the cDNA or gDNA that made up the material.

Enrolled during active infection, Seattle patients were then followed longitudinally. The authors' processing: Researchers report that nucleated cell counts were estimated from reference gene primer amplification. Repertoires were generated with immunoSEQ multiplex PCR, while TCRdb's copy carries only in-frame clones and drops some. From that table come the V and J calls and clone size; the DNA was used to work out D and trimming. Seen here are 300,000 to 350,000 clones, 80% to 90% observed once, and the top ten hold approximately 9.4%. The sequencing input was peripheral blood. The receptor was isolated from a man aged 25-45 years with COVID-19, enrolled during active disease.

In DNA form, the CDR3 reads TGTGCCACCAGCAGACACCGACAGGGTACCTTCGGCAAAAACATTCAGTACTTC. Its protein is CATSRHRQGTFGKNIQYF. The genes are TRBV15 and TRBJ2-4, with 7 bases aligning to TRBD1. Trimming cost V 2 bases and J 3 bases; bases outside gene matches: 13. The CDR3 extends over 18 amino acids. The germline gives CDR1 LNHNV, CDR2 YYDKDF (reference sequence). Full variable domain (missing parts from reference TRBV15 and TRBJ2-4): DAMVIQNPRYQVTQFGKPVTLSCSQTLNHNVMYWYQQKSSQAPKLLFHYYDKDFNNEADTPDNFQSRRPNTSFCFLDIRSPGLGDTAMYLCATSRHRQGTFGKNIQYFGAGTRLSVL.